The subject of this entry is one T cell receptor beta chain. These data belong to a study of long-term antiretroviral therapy in people with HIV. Researchers report immunoSEQ v3.0 was run at survey level. Profiling relied on immunoSEQ multiplex PCR, and the TCRdb table lists in-frame clones only, not all of them. The sample has more than 20,000 clones, about 86% seen once. This receptor was obtained from a woman younger than 30 with HIV. The sequences come from unsorted PBMCs, collected at the start of antiretroviral therapy, before treatment.

CDR3 protein: CASSQADRVYEQYF. The CDR3 DNA reads TGTGCCAGCAGCCAAGCGGACAGGGTCTACGAGCAGTACTTC. The chain is built from TRBV28 and TRBJ2-7; 8 bases are a match to TRBD1. The CDR3 covers 14 residues. V was clipped by 6 bases and J by 3 bases; unmatched bases: 7. Germline CDR1 reads MDHEN; CDR2 reads SYDVKM.